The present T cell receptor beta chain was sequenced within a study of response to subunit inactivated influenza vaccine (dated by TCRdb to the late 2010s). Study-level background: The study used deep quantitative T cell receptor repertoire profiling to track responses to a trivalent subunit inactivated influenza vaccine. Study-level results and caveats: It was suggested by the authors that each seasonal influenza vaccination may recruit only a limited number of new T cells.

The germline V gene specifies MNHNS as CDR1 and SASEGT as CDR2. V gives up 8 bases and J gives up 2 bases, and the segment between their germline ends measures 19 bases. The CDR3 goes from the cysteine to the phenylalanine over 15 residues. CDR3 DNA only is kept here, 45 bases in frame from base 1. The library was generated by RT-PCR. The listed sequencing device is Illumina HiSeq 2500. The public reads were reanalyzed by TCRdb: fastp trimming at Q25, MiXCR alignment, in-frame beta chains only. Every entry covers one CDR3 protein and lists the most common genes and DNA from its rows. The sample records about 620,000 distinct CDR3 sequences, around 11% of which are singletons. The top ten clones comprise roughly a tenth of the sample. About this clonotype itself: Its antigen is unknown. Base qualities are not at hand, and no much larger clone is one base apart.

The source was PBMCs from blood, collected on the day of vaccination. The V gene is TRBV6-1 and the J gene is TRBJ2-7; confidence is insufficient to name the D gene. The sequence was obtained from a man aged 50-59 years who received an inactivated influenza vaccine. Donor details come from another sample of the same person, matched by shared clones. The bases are TGTGCCAGCTCACTCCACGGAGAGTGGGCCTACGAGCAGTACTTC. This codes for CASSLHGEWAYEQYF.